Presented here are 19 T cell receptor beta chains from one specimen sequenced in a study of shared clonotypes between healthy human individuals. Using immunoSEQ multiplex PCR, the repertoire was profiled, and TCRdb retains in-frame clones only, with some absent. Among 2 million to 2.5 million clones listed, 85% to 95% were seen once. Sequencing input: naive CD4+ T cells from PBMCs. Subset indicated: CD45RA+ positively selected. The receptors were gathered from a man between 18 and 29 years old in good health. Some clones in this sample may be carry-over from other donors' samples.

The chain's CDR3 is CASQTGPFNSPLHF. CDR3 nucleotides: TGTGCCAGCCAGACAGGGCCCTTTAATTCACCCCTCCACTTT. The rearrangement links TRBV5-6 to TRBJ1-6, with 7 bases fitting TRBD1. V dropped 7 bases and J dropped 6; count of bases not matched to a gene: 7. The germline gives CDR1 SGHDT, CDR2 YYEEEE. The CDR3 is 14 amino acids.

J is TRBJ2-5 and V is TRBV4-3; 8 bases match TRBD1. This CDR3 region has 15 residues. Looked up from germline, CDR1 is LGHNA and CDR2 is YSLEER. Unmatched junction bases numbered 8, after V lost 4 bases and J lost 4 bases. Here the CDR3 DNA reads TGCGCCAGCAGCCCCGACCAGGGGGCTCGAGAGACCCAGTACTTC. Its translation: CASSPDQGARETQYF.

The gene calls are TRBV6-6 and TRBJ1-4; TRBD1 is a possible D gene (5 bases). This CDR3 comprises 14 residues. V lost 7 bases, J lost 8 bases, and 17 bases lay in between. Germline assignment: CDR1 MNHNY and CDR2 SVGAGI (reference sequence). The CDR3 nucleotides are TGTGCCAGCACCCTCCCCGGGGGTCGGGAAAAACTGTTTTTT. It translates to CASTLPGGREKLFF.

In nucleotides, the CDR3 is TGTGCCAGCAGTGAGGGGTGGTCTGGGGCCAACGTCCTGACTTTC. Encoded protein: CASSEGWSGANVLTF. This chain joins TRBV6-1 and TRBJ2-6; D unresolved. Germline V gene lookup returns CDR1 MNHNS and CDR2 SASEGT. The V end lost 3 bases, the J end lost 1 base, and 7 bases lay between the germline ends. This CDR3 contains 15 residues.

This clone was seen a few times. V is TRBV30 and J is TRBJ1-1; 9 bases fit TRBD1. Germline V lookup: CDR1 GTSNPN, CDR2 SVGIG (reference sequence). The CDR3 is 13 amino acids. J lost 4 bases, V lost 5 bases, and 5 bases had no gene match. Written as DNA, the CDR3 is TGTGCCTGGGCACAGGGGGCTAGCACTGAAGCTTTCTTT. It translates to CAWAQGASTEAFF. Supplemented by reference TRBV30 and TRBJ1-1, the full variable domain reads SQTIHQWPATLVQPVGSPLSLECTVEGTSNPNLYWYRQAAGRGLQLLFYSVGIGQISSEVPQNLSASRPQDRQFILSSKKLLLSDSGFYLCAWAQGASTEAFFGQGTRLTVV.

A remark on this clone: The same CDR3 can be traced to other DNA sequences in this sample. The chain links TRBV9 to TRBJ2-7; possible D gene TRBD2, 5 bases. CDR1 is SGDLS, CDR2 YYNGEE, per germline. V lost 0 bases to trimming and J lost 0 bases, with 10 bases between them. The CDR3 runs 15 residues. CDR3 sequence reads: CASSVGRLSSYEQYF. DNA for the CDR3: TGTGCCAGCAGCGTAGGGAGACTATCCTCCTACGAGCAGTACTTC. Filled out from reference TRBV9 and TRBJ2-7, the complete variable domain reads DSGVTQTPKHLITATGQRVTLRCSPRSGDLSVYWYQQSLDQGLQFLIQYYNGEERAKGNILERFSAQQFPDLHSELNLSSLELGDSALYFCASSVGRLSSYEQYFGPGTRLTVT.

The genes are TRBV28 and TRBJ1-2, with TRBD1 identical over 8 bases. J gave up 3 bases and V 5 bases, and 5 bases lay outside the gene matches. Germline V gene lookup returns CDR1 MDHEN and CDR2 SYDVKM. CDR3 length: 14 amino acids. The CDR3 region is CASSTGQGDYGYTF. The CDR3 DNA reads TGTGCCAGCAGTACCGGACAGGGTGACTATGGCTACACCTTC.

The chain's CDR3 is CASSPTGQGNQPQHF. The CDR3 nucleotides read TGTGCCAGCAGCCCAACGGGACAGGGCAATCAGCCCCAGCATTTT. The chain carries TRBV9 and TRBJ1-5; 8 bases line up with TRBD1. V lost 4 bases and J lost 2; bases outside the gene matches: 5. Germline loops: CDR1 SGDLS, CDR2 YYNGEE. The CDR3 runs 15 residues.

CDR3 in amino acids: CASSDGQLTYEQYF. DNA for the CDR3: TGCGCCAGCAGCGACGGACAGCTGACCTACGAGCAGTACTTC. The V call is TRBV5-1, the J call TRBJ2-7; D may be TRBD1 (6 bases). Germline V gene sequence: CDR1 SGHRS, CDR2 YFSETQ. This CDR3 comprises 14 residues. Trimming took off 4 bases at V and 2 bases at J, with 13 bases between the two ends. The variable domain in full, with the rest retrieved from reference TRBV5-1 and TRBJ2-7, is KAGVTQTPRYLIKTRGQQVTLSCSPISGHRSVSWYQQTPGQGLQFLFEYFSETQRNKGNFPGRFSGRQFSNSRSEMNVSTLELGDSALYLCASSDGQLTYEQYFGPGTRLTVT.

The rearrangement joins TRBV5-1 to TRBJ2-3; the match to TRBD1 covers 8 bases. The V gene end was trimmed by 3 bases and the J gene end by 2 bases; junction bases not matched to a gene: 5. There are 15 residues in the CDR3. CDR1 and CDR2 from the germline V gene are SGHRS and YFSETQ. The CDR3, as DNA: TGCGCCAGCAGCTCCCAGGGGGCACACACAGATACGCAGTATTTT. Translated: CASSSQGAHTDTQYF.

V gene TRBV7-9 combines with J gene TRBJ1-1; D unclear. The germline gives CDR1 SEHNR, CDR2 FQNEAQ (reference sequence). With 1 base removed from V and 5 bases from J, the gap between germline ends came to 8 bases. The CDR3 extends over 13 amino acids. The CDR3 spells CASSLGDTTEAFF. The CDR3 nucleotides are TGTGCCAGCAGCTTAGGAGACACGACTGAAGCTTTCTTT.

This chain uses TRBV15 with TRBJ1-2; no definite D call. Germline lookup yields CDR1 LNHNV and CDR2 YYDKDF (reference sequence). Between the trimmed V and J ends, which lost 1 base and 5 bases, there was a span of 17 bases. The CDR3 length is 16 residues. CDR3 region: CATSRVKVPPPYGYTF. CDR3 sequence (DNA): TGTGCCACCAGCAGAGTAAAAGTTCCGCCCCCTTATGGCTACACCTTC.

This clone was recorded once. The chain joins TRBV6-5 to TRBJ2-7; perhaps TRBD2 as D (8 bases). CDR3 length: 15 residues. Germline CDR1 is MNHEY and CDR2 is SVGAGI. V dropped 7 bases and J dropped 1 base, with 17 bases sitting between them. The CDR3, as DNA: TGTGCCAGCACCAGGGGGAGCGGGGGTTCCTACGAGCAGTACTTC. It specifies CASTRGSGGSYEQYF.

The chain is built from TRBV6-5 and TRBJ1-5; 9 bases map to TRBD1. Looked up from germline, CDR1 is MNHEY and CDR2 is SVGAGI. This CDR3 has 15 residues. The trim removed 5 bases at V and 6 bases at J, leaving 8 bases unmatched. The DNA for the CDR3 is TGTGCCAGCAGTCGCACAGGGGGCGGGGGTCAGCCCCAGCATTTT. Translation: CASSRTGGGGQPQHF.

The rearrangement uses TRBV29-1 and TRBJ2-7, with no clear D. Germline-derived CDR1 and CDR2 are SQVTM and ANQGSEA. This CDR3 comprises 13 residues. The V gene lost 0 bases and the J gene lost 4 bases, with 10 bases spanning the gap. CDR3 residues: CSVEDPPPYEQYF. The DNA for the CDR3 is TGCAGCGTTGAAGATCCCCCACCTTACGAGCAGTACTTC.

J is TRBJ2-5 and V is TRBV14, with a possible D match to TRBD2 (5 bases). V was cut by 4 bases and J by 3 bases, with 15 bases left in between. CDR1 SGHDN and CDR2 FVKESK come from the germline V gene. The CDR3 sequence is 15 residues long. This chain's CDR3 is CASSLGGWAKETQYF. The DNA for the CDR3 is TGTGCCAGCAGCCTCGGAGGTTGGGCCAAAGAGACCCAGTACTTC.

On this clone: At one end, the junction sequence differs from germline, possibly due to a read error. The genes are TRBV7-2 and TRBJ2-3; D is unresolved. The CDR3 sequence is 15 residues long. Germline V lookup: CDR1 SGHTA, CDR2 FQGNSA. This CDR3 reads CASSFSSRMADKQYF. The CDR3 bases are TGTGCCAGCAGCTTCAGCTCCCGGATGGCAGATAAGCAGTATTTT.

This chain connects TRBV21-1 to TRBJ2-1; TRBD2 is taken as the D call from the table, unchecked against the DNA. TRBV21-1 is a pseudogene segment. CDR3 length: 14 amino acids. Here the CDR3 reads CASIRDSLYNEQFF. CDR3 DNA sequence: TGTGCCAGCATCCGGGACTCCCTCTACAATGAGCAGTTCTTC.

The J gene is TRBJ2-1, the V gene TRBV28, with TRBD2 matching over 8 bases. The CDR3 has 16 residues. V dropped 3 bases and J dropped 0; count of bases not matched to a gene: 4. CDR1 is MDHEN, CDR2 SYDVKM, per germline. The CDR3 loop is CASSLAGGSSYNEQFF. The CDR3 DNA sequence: TGTGCCAGCAGTTTGGCGGGGGGAAGCTCCTACAATGAGCAGTTCTTC.